This TCR beta chain comes out of a study of T cells expressing NK-cell markers. Study findings and constraints: The dominant NKG2C+ clonotypes represented 1.0-7.0% of CD8+ T cells in more than five donors.

TCRdb processed the 5' RACE reads again and assigns one entry to each CDR3 protein, with no DNA. The repertoire table contains some 440,000 distinct CDR3 sequences. Details on this clonotype: The target antigen is unknown.

In germline, CDR1 is SQVTM, CDR2 ANQGSEA. The CDR3 totals 15 residues. The TCR was taken from a woman aged 50 to 60 in good health. Source material: blood T cells: a sorted CD56 or NKG2C T cell subset, CD4+ or CD8+ T cells, or bulk PBMC T cells (not recorded which). V gene TRBV29-1 combines with J gene TRBJ2-1; TCRdb returns TRBD2, unconfirmable since there is no DNA. CDR3 loop: CSVGFGGTSNNEQFF.